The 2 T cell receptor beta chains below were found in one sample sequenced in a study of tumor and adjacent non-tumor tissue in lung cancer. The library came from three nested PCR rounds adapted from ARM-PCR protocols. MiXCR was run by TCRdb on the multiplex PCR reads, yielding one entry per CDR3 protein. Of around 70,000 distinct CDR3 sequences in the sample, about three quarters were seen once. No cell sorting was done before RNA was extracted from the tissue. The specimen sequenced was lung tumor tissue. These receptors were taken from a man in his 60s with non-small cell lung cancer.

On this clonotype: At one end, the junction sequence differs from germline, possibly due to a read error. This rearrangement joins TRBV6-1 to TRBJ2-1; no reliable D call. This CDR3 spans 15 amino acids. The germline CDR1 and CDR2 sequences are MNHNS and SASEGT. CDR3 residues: CASRKTCGVYNVQFF. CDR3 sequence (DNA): TGTGCCAGCAGGAAGACTTGCGGAGTCTACAATGTGCAGTTCTTC.

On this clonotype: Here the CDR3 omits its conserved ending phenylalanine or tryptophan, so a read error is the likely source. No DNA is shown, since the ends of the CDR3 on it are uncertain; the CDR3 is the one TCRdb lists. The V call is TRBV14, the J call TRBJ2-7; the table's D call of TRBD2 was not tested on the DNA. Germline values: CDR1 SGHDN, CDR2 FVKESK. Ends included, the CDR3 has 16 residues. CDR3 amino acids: CASSQESLAGSYEQYS.